The 11 T cell receptor beta chains below come from one sample, sequenced in a study of identical twins (TCRdb year 2016). The library was generated by 5' RACE. The listed sequencing device is Illumina HiSeq 2000. The raw public reads went through TCRdb reprocessing: fastp at Q25, MiXCR clone calling, in-frame beta chains kept. Merged by CDR3 protein, the rows form single entries marked with the most common genes and DNA. Counted in this sample were 200,000 to 250,000 distinct CDR3 sequences; roughly a tenth of them appeared once. The top ten clonotypes cover roughly 10% of the sample. What was sequenced was memory T cells sorted from blood. In light of the paper, this sample's cell subset or site label describes: CD45RO+ enriched T cells. The receptors stem from a man between 45 and 60 years old in good health.

This clonotype was recorded at least ten times. The J gene is TRBJ2-2, the V gene TRBV4-3; possibly TRBD2 for D (6 bases). The length of the CDR3 is 14 residues. V lost 5 bases, J lost 3 bases, and 10 bases lay in between. Germline loops: CDR1 LGHNA, CDR2 YSLEER. The CDR3 is CASSAGRYTGELFF. CDR3 sequence (DNA): TGCGCCAGCAGCGCAGGGAGGTACACCGGGGAGCTGTTTTTT.

This clonotype was seen repeatedly, ten times or more. Here the CDR3 DNA reads TGCGCCAGCAGCGGGGAAGAAGAGCAGTACTTC. It translates to CASSGEEEQYF. This chain joins TRBV5-1 and TRBJ2-7; D ambiguous. Deletions cut 4 bases from V and 7 bases from J, with 9 bases between. The CDR3 contains 11 residues. Per germline, CDR1 SGHRS and CDR2 YFSETQ.

A few counts support this clonotype. The chain carries TRBV10-3 and TRBJ2-1, with 11 bases lining up with TRBD2. The CDR3 spans 15 residues. V lost 6 bases to trimming and J lost 7 bases; unmatched junction nucleotides: 8. Germline CDR1 reads ENHRY; CDR2 reads SYGVKD. The CDR3 loop reads CAISLLAGAKNEQFF. DNA for the CDR3: TGTGCCATCAGCCTACTAGCGGGGGCCAAGAATGAGCAGTTCTTC.

This clonotype was counted at least ten times. The rearrangement joins TRBV27 to TRBJ2-7; 8 bases match TRBD2. Germline V CDR1 and CDR2: MNHEY, SMNVEV (reference sequence). CDR3 length: 16 amino acids. The trim removed 1 base at V and 2 bases at J, leaving 7 bases unmatched. The CDR3 protein is CASSLLVGRAPYEQYF. Here the CDR3 DNA reads TGTGCCAGCAGTTTATTAGTCGGGAGGGCCCCCTACGAGCAGTACTTC.

This clonotype showed up just a few times. The rearrangement links TRBV12-3 or TRBV12-4 to TRBJ1-2; D not certain. Trimming took off 6 bases at V and 8 bases at J, with 16 bases between the two ends. The CDR3 consists of 13 residues. The CDR3 loop reads CASSHLRRKGYTF. The CDR3 bases are TGTGCCAGCAGCCACTTGAGGAGGAAGGGCTACACCTTC.

This clonotype was detected a few times. This chain joins TRBV9 and TRBJ1-6, with a tentative D call TRBD1 (5 bases). Germline lookup yields CDR1 SGDLS and CDR2 YYNGEE. The CDR3 is made up of 14 amino acids. V shed 0 bases and J shed 8 bases, with 9 bases lying between them. This chain's CDR3 is CASSVGVRDSPLHF. CDR3 sequence (DNA): TGTGCCAGCAGCGTAGGGGTCAGGGATTCACCCCTCCACTTT.

The V gene is TRBV7-8, the J gene TRBJ2-7, with TRBD1 matching over 7 bases. CDR3 length: 16 amino acids. Germline CDR1 SGHVS, CDR2 FQNEAQ. The ends lost 0 bases at V and 6 bases at J; junction bases unmatched: 11. The CDR3 nucleotides are TGTGCCAGCAGCTTAGCGATTTATAGGGGGCGGGCCGAGCAGTACTTC. This sequence encodes CASSLAIYRGRAEQYF.

In its sample, this clonotype was seen a few times. The chain has TRBV5-1 and TRBJ1-3; D remains unclear. This CDR3 is built from 14 residues. Germline CDR1 is SGHRS and CDR2 is YFSETQ. V dropped 5 bases and J dropped 0 bases, with 9 bases sitting between them. CDR3 DNA: TGCGCCAGCAGGGACCCCTTCTCTGGAAACACCATATATTTT. Protein product: CASRDPFSGNTIYF.

This clonotype appeared a few times. This chain uses TRBV7-6 with TRBJ2-6; D is undetermined. Between the trimmed V and J ends, which lost 5 bases and 5 bases, there was a span of 10 bases. From germline, CDR1 is SGHVS and CDR2 FNYEAQ. CDR3 length: 14 residues. The CDR3 nucleotides read TGTGCCAGCAGCAAAGAAGAGAGGGCCAACGTCCTGACTTTC. Its protein product is CASSKEERANVLTF.

This clonotype was seen ten or more times. This rearrangement joins TRBV29-1 to TRBJ2-5; D not resolved. Trimming took 7 bases from V and 0 from J, leaving 6 bases between them. CDR3 length: 11 amino acids. The V gene's germline CDR1 is SQVTM and CDR2 ANQGSEA. As DNA, the CDR3 is TGCAGCGCCCTCTACCAAGAGACCCAGTACTTC. Protein product: CSALYQETQYF. The variable domain in full, completed from reference TRBV29-1 and TRBJ2-5, reads SAVISQKPSRDICQRGTSLTIQCQVDSQVTMMFWYRQQPGQSLTLIATANQGSEATYESGFVIDKFPISRPNLTFSTLTVSNMSPEDSSIYLCSALYQETQYFGPGTRLLVL.

This clonotype has at least ten counts. The V call is TRBV7-2, the J call TRBJ2-5; no clear D gene. Germline V gene data show CDR1 as SGHTA and CDR2 as FQGNSA. This CDR3 has 13 amino acids. Deletions cut 2 bases from V and 1 base from J, with 5 bases between. The CDR3 sequence is CASSLSVQETQYF. CDR3 coding DNA: TGTGCCAGCAGCTTATCGGTCCAAGAGACCCAGTACTTC. Full variable domain (remainder filled in from reference TRBV7-2 and TRBJ2-5): GAGVSQSPSNKVTEKGKDVELRCDPISGHTALYWYRQSLGQGLEFLIYFQGNSAPDKSGLPSDRFSAERTGGSVSTLTIQRTQQEDSAVYLCASSLSVQETQYFGPGTRLLVL.